This TCR beta chain derives from a study of shared clonotypes between healthy human individuals. Study as a whole: Each donor had three CD4 naive, three CD4 memory, two CD8 naive and one CD8 memory plate.

Measured with immunoSEQ multiplex PCR; TCRdb has only the in-frame clones, and not every one. There are approximately 2.3 million clones in the sample; roughly 93% occur only once, and under 0.45% lies in the top ten. Germline-derived CDR1 and CDR2 are SGHRS and YFSETQ. V was clipped by 4 bases and J by 0 bases; unmatched bases: 6. The CDR3 runs 17 residues. This chain connects TRBV5-1 to TRBJ2-1, with 11 bases matching TRBD2. The sequence derives from a man aged 18 to 30 in good health. Some clones in this sample may be carry-over from other donors' samples. The sequenced sample was naive CD4+ T cells from PBMCs. Subset: CD45RA+ positively selected. CDR3 nucleotide sequence: TGCGCCAGCAGCACCGGGACTAGCGGCGTCTCCTACAATGAGCAGTTCTTC. The encoded protein is CASSTGTSGVSYNEQFF.